Listed below are T cell receptor beta chains from one sample, sequenced in a study of CD8+ T cells in alopecia areata. Generated by immunoSEQ multiplex PCR, the TCRdb table keeps only in-frame clones and is missing some. Here the sample spans 110,000 or so clones, roughly three fifths being singletons. The sample in question was CD4+ T cells sorted from blood, obtained at week 24, from a patient treated with tofacitinib. All receptors derive from a human donor with alopecia areata. The conserved cysteine and the conserved F or W are not part of the CDR3 here. Fields, in order: CDR3 protein, V gene, J gene.

CDR3aa: ASTIKGDAYEQY
v_gene: TRBV6-6
j_gene: TRBJ2-7

CDR3aa: ASSIGQGGEQY
v_gene: TRBV5-1
j_gene: TRBJ2-7

CDR3aa: ASNPAGTWTNVLT
v_gene: TRBV7-9
j_gene: TRBJ2-6

CDR3aa: ASSTTGARNSPLH
v_gene: TRBV7-2
j_gene: TRBJ1-6

CDR3aa: ASSQTRDTQY
v_gene: TRBV11-2
j_gene: TRBJ2-3

CDR3aa: ASSQDPAQETQY
v_gene: TRBV4-3
j_gene: TRBJ2-5

CDR3aa: SAWRAMGYT
v_gene: TRBV20-1
j_gene: TRBJ1-2

CDR3aa: ASSSGGGETQY
v_gene: TRBV5-1
j_gene: TRBJ2-5

CDR3aa: ASSSGGGGTEAF
v_gene: TRBV7-6
j_gene: TRBJ1-1

CDR3aa: SVGLAASYNEQF
v_gene: TRBV29-1
j_gene: TRBJ2-1

CDR3aa: ASSSTPSSSYNEQF
v_gene: TRBV5-1
j_gene: TRBJ2-1

CDR3aa: ASSLGWDEIYGYT
v_gene: TRBV7-2
j_gene: TRBJ1-2

CDR3aa: ASSESGPQF
v_gene: TRBV25-1
j_gene: TRBJ2-1

CDR3aa: ASSSVRNSPLH
v_gene: TRBV5-1
j_gene: TRBJ1-6

CDR3aa: ASSPPGTQY
v_gene: TRBV18
j_gene: TRBJ2-3

CDR3aa: SALDRRYGYT
v_gene: TRBV29-1
j_gene: TRBJ1-2

CDR3aa: ASSFSGVQETQY
v_gene: TRBV7-9
j_gene: TRBJ2-5

CDR3aa: ASGRTGLYGYT
v_gene: TRBV6-1
j_gene: TRBJ1-2

CDR3aa: SVGFSVSTDTQY
v_gene: TRBV29-1
j_gene: TRBJ2-3

CDR3aa: ASSYETYGYT
v_gene: TRBV6-6
j_gene: TRBJ1-2

CDR3aa: ASSWGTASYEQY
v_gene: TRBV5-6
j_gene: TRBJ2-7

CDR3aa: ASSVGERSGANVLT
v_gene: TRBV9
j_gene: TRBJ2-6

CDR3aa: SASWRDILF
v_gene: TRBV20-1
j_gene: TRBJ2-1

CDR3aa: ASSSLGMNTEAF
v_gene: TRBV25-1
j_gene: TRBJ1-1

CDR3aa: ASSISGYSGANVLT
v_gene: TRBV19
j_gene: TRBJ2-6

CDR3aa: ASSQAESSYEQY
v_gene: TRBV4-1
j_gene: TRBJ2-7

CDR3aa: ASSSWWQAANYGYT
v_gene: TRBV2
j_gene: TRBJ1-2

CDR3aa: ASSRADIRVRGNYNEQF
v_gene: TRBV7-9
j_gene: TRBJ2-1

CDR3aa: ASSLYGNEQY
v_gene: TRBV5-6
j_gene: TRBJ2-7

CDR3aa: ASRPVSSYNSPLH
v_gene: TRBV27
j_gene: TRBJ1-6

CDR3aa: ASSSLGTVSYEQY
v_gene: TRBV27
j_gene: TRBJ2-7

CDR3aa: ASSYSHGGYT
v_gene: TRBV6-5
j_gene: TRBJ1-2

CDR3aa: ASSSLNEQF
v_gene: TRBV7-2
j_gene: TRBJ2-1

CDR3aa: SGRVGSGEKLF
v_gene: TRBV29-1
j_gene: TRBJ1-4

CDR3aa: AHLKGQANTGELF
v_gene: TRBV30
j_gene: TRBJ2-2

CDR3aa: ASSATGPDTEAF
v_gene: TRBV27
j_gene: TRBJ1-1

CDR3aa: AIRTTLLGYEQY
v_gene: TRBV10-3
j_gene: TRBJ2-7